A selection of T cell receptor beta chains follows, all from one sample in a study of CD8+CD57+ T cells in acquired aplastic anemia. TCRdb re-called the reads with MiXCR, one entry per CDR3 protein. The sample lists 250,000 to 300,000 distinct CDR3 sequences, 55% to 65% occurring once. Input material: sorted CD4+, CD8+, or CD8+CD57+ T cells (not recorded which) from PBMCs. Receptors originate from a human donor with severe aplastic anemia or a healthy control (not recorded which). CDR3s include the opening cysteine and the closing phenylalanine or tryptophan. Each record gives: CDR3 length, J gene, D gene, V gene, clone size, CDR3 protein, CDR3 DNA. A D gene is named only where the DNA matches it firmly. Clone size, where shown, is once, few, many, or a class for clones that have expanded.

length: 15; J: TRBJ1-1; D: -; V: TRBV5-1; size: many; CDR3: CASSLAGHRRTEAFF; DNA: TGCGCCAGCAGCTTGGCAGGTCACCGACGGACTGAAGCTTTCTTT
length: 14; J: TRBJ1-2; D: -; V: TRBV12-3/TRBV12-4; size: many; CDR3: CASSLGGIVGGYTF; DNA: TGTGCCAGCAGTTTAGGAGGGATAGTAGGCGGCTACACCTTC
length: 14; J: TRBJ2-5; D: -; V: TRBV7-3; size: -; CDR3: CASSSRTPLETQYF; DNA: TGTGCCAGCAGCTCTAGGACACCTCTGGAGACCCAGTACTTC
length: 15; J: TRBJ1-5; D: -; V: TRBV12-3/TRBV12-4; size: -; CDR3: CASSRNVGGGEPQHF; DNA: TGTGCCAGCAGCCGCAACGTGGGGGGGGGTGAGCCTCAGCATTTT
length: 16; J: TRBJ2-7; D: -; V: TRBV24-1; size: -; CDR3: CATSAPVNFRSYEQYF; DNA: TGTGCCACCAGTGCCCCCGTTAACTTCCGCTCCTACGAGCAGTACTTC
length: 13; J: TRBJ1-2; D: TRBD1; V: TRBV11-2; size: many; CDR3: CASSLDRAGGYTF; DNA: TGTGCCAGCAGCCTCGACAGGGCAGGTGGCTACACCTTC
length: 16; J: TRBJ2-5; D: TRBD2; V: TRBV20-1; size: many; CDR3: CSARDYLAGGEETQYF; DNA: TGCAGTGCTAGAGATTATCTAGCGGGGGGGGAAGAGACCCAGTACTTC
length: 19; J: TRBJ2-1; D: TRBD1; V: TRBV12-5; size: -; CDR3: CASAQVGTDRGWAYNEQFF; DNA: TGTGCTAGTGCCCAGGTTGGAACAGACAGGGGATGGGCCTACAATGAGCAGTTCTTC
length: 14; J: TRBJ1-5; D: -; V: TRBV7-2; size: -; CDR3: CASSPRGGNQPQHF; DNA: TGTGCCAGCAGCCCCCGGGGGGGCAATCAGCCCCAGCATTTT
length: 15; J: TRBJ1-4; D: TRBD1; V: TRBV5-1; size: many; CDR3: CASSLGDRDNEKLFF; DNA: TGCGCCAGCAGCTTGGGGGACAGGGATAATGAAAAACTGTTTTTT
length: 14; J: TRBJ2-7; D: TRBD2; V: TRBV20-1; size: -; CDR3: CSARWTSGGYEQYF; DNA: TGCAGTGCTAGATGGACTAGCGGGGGATACGAGCAGTACTTC
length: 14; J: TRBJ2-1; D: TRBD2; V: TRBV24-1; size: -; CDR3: CATEAGGGYNEQFF; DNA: TGTGCCACTGAAGCGGGGGGGGGTTACAATGAGCAGTTCTTC
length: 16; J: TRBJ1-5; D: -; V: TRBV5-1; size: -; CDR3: CASSLGSGGSGDPQHF; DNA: TGCGCCAGCAGCTTGGGCTCGGGGGGTTCTGGGGATCCCCAGCATTTT
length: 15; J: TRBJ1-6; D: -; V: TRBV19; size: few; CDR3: CASSQRDRDVSPLHF; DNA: TGTGCCAGTAGTCAGCGGGACCGGGATGTTTCACCCCTCCACTTT
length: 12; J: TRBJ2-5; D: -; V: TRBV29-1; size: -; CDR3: CSLGTPGETQYF; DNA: TGCAGCTTAGGGACTCCGGGGGAGACCCAGTACTTC
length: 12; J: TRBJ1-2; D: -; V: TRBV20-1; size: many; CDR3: CSARDMVHGYTF; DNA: TGCAGTGCTAGAGATATGGTACATGGCTACACCTTC
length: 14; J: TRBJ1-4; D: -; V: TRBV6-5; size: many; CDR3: CASSYSATNEKLFF; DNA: TGTGCCAGCAGTTACAGTGCAACTAATGAAAAACTGTTTTTT
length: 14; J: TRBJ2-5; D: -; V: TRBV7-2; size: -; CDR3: CASSPERNQETQYF; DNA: TGTGCCAGCAGCCCCGAGCGGAACCAAGAGACCCAGTACTTC
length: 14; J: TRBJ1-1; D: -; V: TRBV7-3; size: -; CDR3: CASSAGPVNTEAFF; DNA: TGTGCCAGCAGCGCGGGACCGGTGAACACTGAAGCTTTCTTT
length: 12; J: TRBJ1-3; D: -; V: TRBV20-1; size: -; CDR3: CSASGPGNTIYF; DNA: TGCAGTGCTAGTGGCCCAGGAAACACCATATATTTT
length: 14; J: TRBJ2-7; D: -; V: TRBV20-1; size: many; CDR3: CSAVLSSGVGEQYF; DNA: TGCAGTGCTGTCCTTAGCAGTGGGGTCGGGGAGCAGTACTTC
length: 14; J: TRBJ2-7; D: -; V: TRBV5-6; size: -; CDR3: CASFDSGFAYEQYF; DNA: TGTGCCAGCTTTGACTCAGGGTTTGCCTACGAGCAGTACTTC
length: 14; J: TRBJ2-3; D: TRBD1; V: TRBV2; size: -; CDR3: CAIKRTGGTDTQYF; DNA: TGTGCCATCAAACGGACAGGGGGAACAGATACGCAGTATTTT
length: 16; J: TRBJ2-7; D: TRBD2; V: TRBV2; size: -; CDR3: CASSEGGASGSKEQYF; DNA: TGTGCCAGCAGTGAAGGGGGGGCTAGCGGGAGTAAGGAGCAGTACTTC
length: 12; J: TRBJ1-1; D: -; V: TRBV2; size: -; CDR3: CASTTRGTEAFF; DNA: TGTGCCAGCACCACCCGGGGGACTGAAGCTTTCTTT
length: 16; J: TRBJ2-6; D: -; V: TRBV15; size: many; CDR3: CATSRDSSAGANVLTF; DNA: TGTGCCACCAGCAGAGATAGTTCCGCCGGGGCCAACGTCCTGACTTTC
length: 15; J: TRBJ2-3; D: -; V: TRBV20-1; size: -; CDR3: CSAIPFSKITDTQYF; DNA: TGCAGCGCTATCCCTTTTAGTAAGATCACAGATACGCAGTATTTT
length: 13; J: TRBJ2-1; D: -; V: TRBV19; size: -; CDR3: CASTSPHYNEQFF; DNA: TGTGCCAGTACCTCACCCCACTACAATGAGCAGTTCTTC
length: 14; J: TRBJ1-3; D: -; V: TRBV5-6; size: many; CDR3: CASNTVDYGYTIYF; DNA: TGTGCCAGCAACACAGTGGATTATGGCTACACCATATATTTT
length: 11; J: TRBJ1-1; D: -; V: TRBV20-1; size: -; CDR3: CSSRADTEAFF; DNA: TGCAGTTCTAGGGCTGACACTGAAGCTTTCTTT
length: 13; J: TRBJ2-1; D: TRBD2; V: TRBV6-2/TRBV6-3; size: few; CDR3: CAAAGGTYNEQFF; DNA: TGTGCCGCAGCGGGGGGGACCTACAATGAGCAGTTCTTC
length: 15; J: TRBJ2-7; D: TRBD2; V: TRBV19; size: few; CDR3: CASSISSGGAYEQYF; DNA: TGTGCCAGTAGTATATCTAGCGGGGGGGCCTACGAGCAGTACTTC
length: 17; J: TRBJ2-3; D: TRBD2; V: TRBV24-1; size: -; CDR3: CATSGSSGRMGSDTQYF; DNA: TGTGCCACCAGTGGTAGTAGCGGGAGGATGGGTTCAGATACGCAGTATTTT
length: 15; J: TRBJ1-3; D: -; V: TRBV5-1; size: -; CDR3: CASSPTGRAGNTIYF; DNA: TGCGCCAGCAGCCCAACAGGGAGGGCGGGAAACACCATATATTTT
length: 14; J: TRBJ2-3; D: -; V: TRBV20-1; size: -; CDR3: CSARDVLGGNTQYF; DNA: TGCAGTGCCCGGGACGTCCTTGGAGGGAATACGCAGTATTTT
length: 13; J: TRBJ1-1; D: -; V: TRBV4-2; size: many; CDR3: CASSQEMAEEAFF; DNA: TGTGCCAGCAGCCAAGAGATGGCAGAGGAAGCTTTCTTT
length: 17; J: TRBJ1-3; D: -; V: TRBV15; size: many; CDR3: CATSREHRLSSGNTIYF; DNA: TGTGCCACCAGCAGAGAGCACAGGCTGAGCTCTGGAAACACCATATATTTT
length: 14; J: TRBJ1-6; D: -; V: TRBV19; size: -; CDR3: CASTAGTLGSPLHF; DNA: TGTGCCAGTACGGCCGGGACCTTAGGTTCACCCCTCCACTTT
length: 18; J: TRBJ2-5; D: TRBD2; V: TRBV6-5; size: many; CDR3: CASSYDSGGRGRRETQYF; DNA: TGTGCCAGCAGTTATGACAGTGGAGGGAGGGGTAGGCGAGAGACCCAGTACTTC
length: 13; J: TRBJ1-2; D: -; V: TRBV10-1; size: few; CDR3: CASSEWIDYGYTF; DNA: TGCGCCAGCAGTGAGTGGATAGACTATGGCTACACCTTC
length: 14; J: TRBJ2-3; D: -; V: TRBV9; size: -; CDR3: CASSVVGREDTQYF; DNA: TGTGCCAGCAGCGTAGTAGGGCGAGAAGATACGCAGTATTTT
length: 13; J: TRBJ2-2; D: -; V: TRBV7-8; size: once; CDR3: CAHTPRGTGELFF; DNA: TGTGCCCACACTCCTAGAGGCACCGGGGAGCTGTTTTTT
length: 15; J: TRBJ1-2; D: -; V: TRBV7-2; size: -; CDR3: CASSFISQTNYGYTF; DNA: TGTGCCAGCAGCTTTATAAGCCAGACTAACTATGGCTACACCTTC
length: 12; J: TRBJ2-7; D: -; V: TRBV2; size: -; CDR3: CASRAGTWEQYF; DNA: TGTGCCAGCAGGGCAGGGACGTGGGAGCAGTACTTC